This TCR beta chain was profiled in a study of cytomegalovirus exposure and HLA in healthy donors. Overall study: From HLA-typed donors, an early data release held about 92 million unique TCRs. General study findings and limits: According to reports, the classifier identified cytomegalovirus status with high specificity and sensitivity. What a later analysis showed was that several of the most significant clusters appeared linked to common viral pathogens.

The study ran its PCR with 60 Vbeta and 13 Jbeta primers. Only in-frame clones appear in the TCRdb table, and some are missing; sequencing was by immunoSEQ multiplex PCR. The table shows roughly 160,000 clones, with roughly 78% occurring only once. The CDR3 runs 15 residues. Germline CDR1 SGHAT, CDR2 FQNNGV. Trimming cost V 1 base and J 1 base; bases outside gene matches: 2. As concerns this clone: Its antigen is not identified.

This clonotype originated in a man between 35 and 55 years old in good health and CMV-seronegative. The V gene is TRBV11-2, the J gene TRBJ1-1; 8 nucleotides align to TRBD1. Input material: PBMCs. This CDR3 is CASSLAQGANTEAFF. The CDR3 bases are TGTGCCAGCAGCTTAGCCCAGGGGGCGAACACTGAAGCTTTCTTT.